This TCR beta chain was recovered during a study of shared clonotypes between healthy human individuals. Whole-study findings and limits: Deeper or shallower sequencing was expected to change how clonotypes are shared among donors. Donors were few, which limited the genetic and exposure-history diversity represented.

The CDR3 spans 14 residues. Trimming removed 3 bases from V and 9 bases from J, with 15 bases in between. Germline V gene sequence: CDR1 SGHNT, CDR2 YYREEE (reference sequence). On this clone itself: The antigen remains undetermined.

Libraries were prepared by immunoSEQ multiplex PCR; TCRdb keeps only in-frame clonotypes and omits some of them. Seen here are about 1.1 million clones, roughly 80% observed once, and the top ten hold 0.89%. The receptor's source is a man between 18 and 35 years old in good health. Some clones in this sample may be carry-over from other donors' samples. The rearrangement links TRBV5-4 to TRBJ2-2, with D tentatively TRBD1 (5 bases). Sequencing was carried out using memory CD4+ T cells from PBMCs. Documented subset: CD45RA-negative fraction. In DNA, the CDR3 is TGTGCCAGCAGCTCGGCAGGGTGGCCCTGGGAGCTGTTTTTT. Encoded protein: CASSSAGWPWELFF.